This passage covers 25 T cell receptor beta chains from one sample sequenced in a study of blood T cell repertoires in COVID-19. Assay: immunoSEQ multiplex PCR; the TCRdb copy retains only in-frame clones and omits some. Of 95,000 to 120,000 clones in the sample, 75% to 90% are singletons; the top ten hold 5.5%. What was sequenced was peripheral blood. The receptors shown here come from a woman in her sixties or seventies with COVID-19, enrolled during active disease.

V gene TRBV2 combines with J gene TRBJ2-1; 7 positions agree with TRBD2. CDR1 SNHLY and CDR2 FYNNEI come from the germline V gene. Germline trimming cut 2 bases from V and 4 bases from J; bases unmatched to any gene: 5. This CDR3 comprises 15 residues. CDR3 DNA: TGTGCCAGCAGTGAACTAGCGGCCCTATACAATGAGCAGTTCTTC. It codes for CASSELAALYNEQFF.

V usage is TRBV19 and J usage is TRBJ1-5; D ambiguous. Germline CDR1 LNHDA, CDR2 SQIVND (reference sequence). V lost 5 bases and J lost 4, with 12 bases in between. The CDR3 sequence is 14 residues long. CDR3 protein: CASSAYSGNQPQHF. CDR3 DNA: TGTGCCAGTAGTGCGTATAGCGGGAATCAGCCCCAGCATTTT.

The chain joins TRBV3-1 (or the pseudogene TRBV3-2) to TRBJ1-2; possible D gene TRBD1, 5 bases. Germline V gene data show CDR1 as LGHDT and CDR2 as YNNKEL (reference sequence). The CDR3 loop spans 15 amino acids. V lost 4 bases and J 5 bases, leaving 17 bases between the germline ends. The CDR3 here is CASSPRPGGGYGYTF. The CDR3 coding sequence is TGTGCCAGCAGCCCCAGGCCGGGGGGAGGGTATGGCTACACCTTC.

Only one count was recorded for this clone. This chain joins TRBV11-3 and TRBJ2-2; the match to TRBD2 covers 7 bases. This CDR3 has 13 residues. CDR1 and CDR2 from the germline V gene are SGHNT and YENEEA. The trim removed 5 bases at V and 8 bases at J, leaving 5 bases unmatched. CDR3 protein: CASSRGDLGELFF. The DNA of the CDR3 is TGTGCCAGCAGCCGGGGGGACCTTGGGGAGCTGTTTTTT.

The chain links TRBV15 to TRBJ2-1; 7 bases align to TRBD2. V trimming: 0 bases; J trimming: 9 bases; junction bases outside the gene matches: 5. Germline CDR1 reads LNHNV; CDR2 reads YYDKDF (reference sequence). The CDR3 length is 14 residues. CDR3 loop: CATSRDFGGGEQFF. The DNA for the CDR3 is TGTGCCACCAGCAGAGATTTTGGCGGGGGTGAGCAGTTCTTC.

This clone was counted a single time. The chain uses TRBV5-1 and TRBJ2-5, with 8 bases lining up with TRBD2. Germline CDR1 and CDR2: SGHRS and YFSETQ. The CDR3 consists of 15 residues. J gave up 5 bases and V 1 base, and 7 bases lay outside the gene matches. The CDR3 is CASSLLGGGSETQYF. Written as DNA, the CDR3 is TGCGCCAGCAGCTTGTTAGGCGGGGGGTCGGAGACCCAGTACTTC.

The chain is built from TRBV5-6 and TRBJ1-2; no clear D. The CDR3 consists of 16 residues. Looked up from germline, CDR1 is SGHDT and CDR2 is YYEEEE. V lost 6 bases, J lost 3 bases, and 21 bases lay in between. Written as DNA, the CDR3 is TGTGCCAGCACTAACCTAGCGGGCGCGGGCTACTATGGCTACACCTTC. It specifies CASTNLAGAGYYGYTF.

The CDR3 is CASSSRTGAPYEQYF. The CDR3 DNA sequence: TGTGCCAGCAGTTCCCGGACAGGGGCCCCCTACGAGCAGTACTTC. This rearrangement joins TRBV7-2 to TRBJ2-7, with 9 bases identical to TRBD1. Germline-derived CDR1 and CDR2 are SGHTA and FQGNSA. The CDR3 has 15 residues. V lost 6 bases to trimming and J lost 2 bases; unmatched junction nucleotides: 8.

The chain couples TRBV5-1 to TRBJ1-2, with 8 bases aligning to TRBD1. The germline gives CDR1 SGHRS, CDR2 YFSETQ. Trimming at V came to 3 bases and at J to 7 bases, leaving 8 bases not matched to a gene. The length of the CDR3 is 14 residues. CDR3 nucleotide sequence: TGCGCCAGCAGCTCCGGACAGGGAATGGGTGGCTACACCTTC. Translating gives CASSSGQGMGGYTF.

The chain combines TRBV10-3 with TRBJ2-3, with TRBD2 identical over 10 bases. The V gene's germline CDR1 is ENHRY and CDR2 SYGVKD. The trim removed 2 bases at V and 3 bases at J, leaving 2 bases unmatched. The CDR3 has 15 amino acids. CDR3 sequence reads: CAISETSGETDTQYF. The CDR3 bases are TGTGCCATCAGTGAGACTAGCGGGGAAACAGATACGCAGTATTTT.

The chain couples TRBV7-9 to TRBJ1-5, with 8 bases lining up with TRBD1. Germline CDR1 SEHNR, CDR2 FQNEAQ (reference sequence). Trimming removed 5 bases from V and 5 bases from J; junction bases left unmatched: 5. This CDR3 has 14 amino acids. CDR3 coding DNA: TGTGCCAGCAGCCTGGACAGGGCTGATCAGCCCCAGCATTTT. It translates to CASSLDRADQPQHF. The variable domain in full, with the rest retrieved from reference TRBV7-9 and TRBJ1-5, is DTGVSQNPRHKITKRGQNVTFRCDPISEHNRLYWYRQTLGQGPEFLTYFQNEAQLEKSRLLSDRFSAERPKGSFSTLEIQRTEQGDSAMYLCASSLDRADQPQHFGDGTRLSIL.

This chain joins TRBV12-3 or TRBV12-4 and TRBJ2-2; 7 bases align to TRBD1. V trimming: 11 bases; J trimming: 1 base; junction bases outside the gene matches: 4. The CDR3 has 13 amino acids. The CDR3 sequence is CAYRQGNTGELFF. The CDR3 DNA sequence: TGTGCCTACAGACAGGGGAACACCGGGGAGCTGTTTTTT.

V and J are TRBV9 and TRBJ1-6; a possible D gene is TRBD1 (5 bases). Deletions cut 0 bases from V and 10 bases from J, with 11 bases between. The CDR3 runs to 14 residues. CDR1 and CDR2 from the germline V gene are SGDLS and YYNGEE. The CDR3 region is CASSVGQGESPLHF. CDR3 nucleotides: TGTGCCAGCAGCGTAGGCCAGGGTGAGTCACCCCTCCACTTT.

This clone was seen a single time. V is TRBV28 and J is TRBJ1-6, with D maybe TRBD1 (5 bases). The CDR3 is 18 residues long. V dropped 2 bases and J dropped 0 bases, with 14 bases sitting between them. Germline assignment: CDR1 MDHEN and CDR2 SYDVKM. The CDR3 DNA follows: TGTGCCAGCAGTTTAGTCCTGGCAGACAGCTCCTATAATTCACCCCTCCACTTT. It encodes CASSLVLADSSYNSPLHF.

This clone was seen a single time. The chain has TRBV29-1 and TRBJ1-2, with TRBD1 identical over 9 bases. Looked up from germline, CDR1 is SQVTM and CDR2 is ANQGSEA. The CDR3 is 13 amino acids. V shed 0 bases, J shed 8 bases, and the junction held 4 bases outside the gene matches. In DNA form, the CDR3 reads TGCAGCGTTGAAGAACAGGGGGCTTACGGCTACACCTTC. This codes for CSVEEQGAYGYTF.

J is TRBJ1-3 and V is TRBV18; D call uncertain. The CDR3 consists of 13 residues. The V end lost 4 bases, the J end lost 3 bases, and 7 bases lay between the germline ends. CDR1 is KGHSH, CDR2 LQKENI, per germline. CDR3 region: CASSREDGNTIYF. DNA of the CDR3: TGTGCCAGCTCACGGGAGGATGGAAACACCATATATTTT.

The J gene is TRBJ2-1, the V gene TRBV10-2; TRBD2 matches 9 bases. Germline V gene sequence: CDR1 WSHSY, CDR2 SAAADI. V dropped 6 bases and J dropped 6; count of bases not matched to a gene: 6. CDR3 length: 14 amino acids. This chain's CDR3 is CASRPGLAANEQFF. In nucleotides, the CDR3 is TGCGCCAGCAGACCGGGACTAGCTGCCAATGAGCAGTTCTTC.

The V and J genes are TRBV6-5 and TRBJ1-2; D is unresolved. This CDR3 has 16 amino acids. Trimming took off 0 bases at V and 4 bases at J, with 15 bases between the two ends. The germline V gene has CDR1 MNHEY and CDR2 SVGAGI. The CDR3 region is CASSYSSSPLSYGYTF. For the CDR3, the DNA is TGTGCCAGCAGTTACTCGTCTTCCCCGCTCAGCTATGGCTACACCTTC.

J is TRBJ2-7 and V is TRBV5-4; 9 bases are shared with TRBD1. Per the germline V gene, CDR1 is SGHNT and CDR2 is YYREEE (reference sequence). The CDR3 loop spans 16 amino acids. V was clipped by 4 bases and J by 9 bases; unmatched bases: 17. The CDR3 is CASSLTSGTGLLRQYF. The CDR3, as DNA: TGTGCCAGCAGCCTCACTTCCGGGACAGGGTTATTACGGCAGTACTTC. The full variable domain, its missing parts supplied by reference TRBV5-4 and TRBJ2-7, is ETGVTQSPTHLIKTRGQQVTLRCSSQSGHNTVSWYQQALGQGPQFIFQYYREEENGRGNFPPRFSGLQFPNYSSELNVNALELDDSALYLCASSLTSGTGLLRQYFGPGTRLTVT.

The chain uses TRBV7-2 and TRBJ2-1, with 8 positions matching TRBD1. The CDR3 loop spans 15 amino acids. CDR1 is SGHTA, CDR2 FQGNSA, per germline. With V trimmed by 1 base and J by 9 bases, 8 bases remained unmatched. The CDR3: CASSLVGQGGGEQFF. CDR3 DNA sequence: TGTGCCAGCAGCTTAGTCGGACAGGGAGGTGGTGAGCAGTTCTTC.

This clone occurred a few times. V gene TRBV11-2 combines with J gene TRBJ1-1, with D perhaps TRBD1 (6 bases). The CDR3 has 15 amino acids. Germline CDR1 is SGHAT and CDR2 is FQNNGV. The germline V and J ends were trimmed by 5 bases and 1 base, with 14 bases remaining between them. In DNA form, the CDR3 reads TGTGCCAGCAGCCCAACAGGGTGGGGGAACACTGAAGCTTTCTTT. Its protein is CASSPTGWGNTEAFF.

V and J are TRBV7-6 and TRBJ2-3; D is unclear. The germline gives CDR1 SGHVS, CDR2 FNYEAQ. The CDR3 length is 13 residues. V lost 5 bases and J lost 3, with 9 bases in between. The DNA of the CDR3 is TGTGCCAGCAGCCCCCGGGTAACAGATACGCAGTATTTT. This translates into CASSPRVTDTQYF. Full variable domain (remainder filled in from reference TRBV7-6 and TRBJ2-3): GAGVSQSPRYKVTKRGQDVALRCDPISGHVSLYWYRQALGQGPEFLTYFNYEAQQDKSGLPNDRFSAERPEGSISTLTIQRTEQRDSAMYRCASSPRVTDTQYFGPGTRLTVL.

In its sample, this clone was seen a few times. This chain links TRBV2 with TRBJ2-3, with a weak D call TRBD1 (7 bases). The germline gives CDR1 SNHLY, CDR2 FYNNEI. Trimming left V 8 bases short and J 3 bases short, with 15 bases between. The CDR3 is 14 residues long. As DNA, the CDR3 is TGTGCCAGCTCCAGGGGGGACTCTACAGATACGCAGTATTTT. Its protein is CASSRGDSTDTQYF.

The V gene is TRBV7-8, the J gene TRBJ1-1, with 10 bases fitting TRBD1. This CDR3 is 15 amino acids long. CDR1 is SGHVS, CDR2 FQNEAQ, per germline. The junction had 3 bases not matched to a gene; V was cut back by 1 base and J by 4 bases. The CDR3 bases are TGTGCCAGCAGCTTAGAAGGGGACAGGGGCACTGAAGCTTTCTTT. Its translation is CASSLEGDRGTEAFF.

The gene calls are TRBV7-2 and TRBJ1-1; D gene uncertain. The length of the CDR3 is 15 residues. Germline assignment: CDR1 SGHTA and CDR2 FQGNSA. V shed 5 bases and J shed 2 bases, with 15 bases lying between them. CDR3 region: CASSPMRVENTEAFF. The CDR3 nucleotides read TGTGCCAGCAGCCCGATGCGGGTTGAAAACACTGAAGCTTTCTTT.